Listed below are T cell receptor beta chains from one sample, sequenced in a study of blood T cell repertoires in COVID-19. Method: immunoSEQ multiplex PCR; TCRdb's copy keeps in-frame clones and lacks some. The table has under 200,000 clones, approximately 85% seen once. The source material was peripheral blood. The receptors stem from a man aged 40-50 years who had recovered from COVID-19. CDR3s include the opening cysteine and the closing phenylalanine or tryptophan. Fields, in order: J gene, clone size, D gene, V gene, CDR3 DNA, CDR3 protein. The D gene is left open where the match is weak. Size is stated for part of the rows, as once, few or many counts, or as a class when the clone is expanded.

J: TRBJ1-1
size: NA
D: NA
V: TRBV7-2
DNA: TGTGCCAGCAGCTACCCAGGGGAATACACTGAAGCTTTCTTT
CDR3: CASSYPGEYTEAFF

J: TRBJ1-2
size: NA
D: TRBD1
V: TRBV5-4
DNA: TGTGCCAGCAGCGATACTCGGACAGGGCATGGCTACACCTTC
CDR3: CASSDTRTGHGYTF

J: TRBJ2-1
size: few
D: NA
V: TRBV2
DNA: TGTGCCAGCAGTGAAATGCGGGTAGGTGAGCAGTTCTTC
CDR3: CASSEMRVGEQFF

J: TRBJ1-2
size: NA
D: NA
V: TRBV19
DNA: TGTGCCAGTAGTATTGGCCCCAGGTATGGCTACACCTTC
CDR3: CASSIGPRYGYTF

J: TRBJ2-1
size: NA
D: NA
V: TRBV3-1/TRBV3-2
DNA: TGTGCCAGCAGCTACGGAGCGGAGCAGTTCTTC
CDR3: CASSYGAEQFF

J: TRBJ2-1
size: NA
D: NA
V: TRBV11-3
DNA: TGTGCCAGCAGCCCTAGCGTCGGTGAGCAGTTCTTC
CDR3: CASSPSVGEQFF

J: TRBJ2-1
size: NA
D: NA
V: TRBV9
DNA: TGTGCCAGCAGCGTAGTGGCAGGGATGACCAATGAGCAGTTCTTC
CDR3: CASSVVAGMTNEQFF

J: TRBJ1-5
size: NA
D: TRBD1
V: TRBV6-2/TRBV6-3
DNA: TGTGCCAGCAGCACAGCACAGGGGAACAATCAGCCCCAGCATTTT
CDR3: CASSTAQGNNQPQHF

J: TRBJ1-5
size: NA
D: TRBD1
V: TRBV2
DNA: TGTGCCAGCGGGCAGGGGGTTCTTGATCAGCCCCAGCATTTT
CDR3: CASGQGVLDQPQHF

J: TRBJ1-1
size: few
D: NA
V: TRBV28
DNA: TGTGCCAGCAGTGCAATTCAGCAGGGTTGGGCTGAAGCTTTCTTT
CDR3: CASSAIQQGWAEAFF

J: TRBJ2-2
size: NA
D: NA
V: TRBV7-9
DNA: TGTGCCAGCAGCTTTTCCCCCCATACCGGGGAGCTGTTTTTT
CDR3: CASSFSPHTGELFF

J: TRBJ1-2
size: NA
D: NA
V: TRBV19
DNA: TGTGCCAGTAGCATCCAGGGGACCCCTGGCTACACCTTC
CDR3: CASSIQGTPGYTF

J: TRBJ1-3
size: NA
D: NA
V: TRBV19
DNA: TGTGCCAGTAGACCCAGACAGCAAGCTGGAAACACCATATATTTT
CDR3: CASRPRQQAGNTIYF

J: TRBJ1-6
size: many
D: NA
V: TRBV6-6
DNA: TGTGCCAGCAGCAAGACAGAGAGTTCACCCCTCCACTTT
CDR3: CASSKTESSPLHF

J: TRBJ2-5
size: NA
D: NA
V: TRBV12-3/TRBV12-4
DNA: TGTGCCAGCAGCACTGGACAGCAAGAGACCCAGTACTTC
CDR3: CASSTGQQETQYF

J: TRBJ1-1
size: NA
D: NA
V: TRBV25-1
DNA: TGTGCCAGCAGGGGCGGGGGGACTGAAGCTTTCTTT
CDR3: CASRGGGTEAFF

J: TRBJ1-5
size: once
D: NA
V: TRBV21-1
DNA: TGTGCCAGCAGCAAAAAAAGAGGGACAGACAGCAATCAGCCCCAGCATTTT
CDR3: CASSKKRGTDSNQPQHF

J: TRBJ2-1
size: NA
D: TRBD2
V: TRBV7-2
DNA: TGTGCCAGCAGCCCCACTAGCGGGAGAATCGATGAGCAGTTCTTC
CDR3: CASSPTSGRIDEQFF